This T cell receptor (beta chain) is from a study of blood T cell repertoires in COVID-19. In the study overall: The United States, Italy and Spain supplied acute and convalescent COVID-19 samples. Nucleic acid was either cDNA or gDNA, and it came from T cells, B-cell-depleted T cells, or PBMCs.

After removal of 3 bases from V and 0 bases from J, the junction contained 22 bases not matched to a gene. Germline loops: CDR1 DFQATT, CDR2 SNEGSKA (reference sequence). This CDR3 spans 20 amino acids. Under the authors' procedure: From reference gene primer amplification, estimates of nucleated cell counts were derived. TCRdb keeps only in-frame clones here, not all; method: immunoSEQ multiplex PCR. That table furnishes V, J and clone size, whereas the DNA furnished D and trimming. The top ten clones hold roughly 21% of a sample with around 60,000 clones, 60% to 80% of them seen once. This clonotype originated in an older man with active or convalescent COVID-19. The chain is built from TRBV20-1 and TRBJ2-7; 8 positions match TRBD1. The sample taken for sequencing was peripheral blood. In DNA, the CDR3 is TGCAGTGCTAGTAGTCTTCCGGGACAGGCACAGCTTAAGAGCTCCTACGAGCAGTACTTC. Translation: CSASSLPGQAQLKSSYEQYF.